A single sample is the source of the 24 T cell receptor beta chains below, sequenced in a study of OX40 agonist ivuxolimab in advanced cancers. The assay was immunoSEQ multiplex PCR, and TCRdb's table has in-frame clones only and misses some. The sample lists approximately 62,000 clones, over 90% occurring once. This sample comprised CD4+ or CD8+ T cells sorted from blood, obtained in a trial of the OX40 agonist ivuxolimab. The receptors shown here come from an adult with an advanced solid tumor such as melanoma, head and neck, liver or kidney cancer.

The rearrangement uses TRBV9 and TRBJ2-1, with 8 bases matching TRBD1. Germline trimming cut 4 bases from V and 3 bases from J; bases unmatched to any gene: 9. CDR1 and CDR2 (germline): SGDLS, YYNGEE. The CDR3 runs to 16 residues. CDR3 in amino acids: CASSNNRGANYNEQFF. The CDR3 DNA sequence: TGTGCCAGCAGCAATAACAGGGGGGCAAACTACAATGAGCAGTTCTTC.

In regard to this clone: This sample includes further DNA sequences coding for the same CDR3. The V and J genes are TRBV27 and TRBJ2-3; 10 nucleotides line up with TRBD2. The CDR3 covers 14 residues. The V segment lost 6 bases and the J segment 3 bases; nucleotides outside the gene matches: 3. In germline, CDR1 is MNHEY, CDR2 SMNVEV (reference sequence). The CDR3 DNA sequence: TGTGCCAGCAGAGGACTAGCGGCTACAGATACGCAGTATTTT. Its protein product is CASRGLAATDTQYF.

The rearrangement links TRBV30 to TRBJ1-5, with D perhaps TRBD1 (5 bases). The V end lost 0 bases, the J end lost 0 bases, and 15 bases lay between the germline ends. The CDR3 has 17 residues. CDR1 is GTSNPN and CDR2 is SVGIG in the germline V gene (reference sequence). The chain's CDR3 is CAWSVLWGVNSNQPQHF. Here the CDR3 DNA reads TGTGCCTGGAGTGTACTGTGGGGGGTAAATAGCAATCAGCCCCAGCATTTT.

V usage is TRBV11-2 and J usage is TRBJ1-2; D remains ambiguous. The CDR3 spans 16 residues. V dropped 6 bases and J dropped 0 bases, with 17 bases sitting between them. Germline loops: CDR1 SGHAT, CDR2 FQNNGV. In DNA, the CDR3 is TGTGCCAGCAGTCAAAGCGTGAGGAGTCCTAACTATGGCTACACCTTC. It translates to CASSQSVRSPNYGYTF.

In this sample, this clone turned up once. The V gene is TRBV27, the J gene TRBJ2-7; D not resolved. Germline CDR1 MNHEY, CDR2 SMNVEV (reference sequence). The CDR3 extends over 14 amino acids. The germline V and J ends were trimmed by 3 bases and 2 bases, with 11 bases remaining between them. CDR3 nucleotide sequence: TGTGCCAGCAGTTTTGGTGGTAGGGCCTACGAGCAGTACTTC. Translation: CASSFGGRAYEQYF.

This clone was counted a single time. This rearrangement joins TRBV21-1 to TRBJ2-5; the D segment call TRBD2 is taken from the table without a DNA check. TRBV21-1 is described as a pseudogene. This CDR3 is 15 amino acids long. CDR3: CASSKVNGGRETQYF. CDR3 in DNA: TGTGCCAGCAGCAAAGTCAACGGGGGACGAGAGACCCAGTACTTC.

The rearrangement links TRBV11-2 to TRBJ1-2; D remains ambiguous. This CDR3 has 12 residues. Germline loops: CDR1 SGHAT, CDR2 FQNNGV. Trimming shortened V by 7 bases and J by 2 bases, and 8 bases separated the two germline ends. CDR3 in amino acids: CASIGRNYGYTF. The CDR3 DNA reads TGTGCCAGCATAGGACGGAACTATGGCTACACCTTC.

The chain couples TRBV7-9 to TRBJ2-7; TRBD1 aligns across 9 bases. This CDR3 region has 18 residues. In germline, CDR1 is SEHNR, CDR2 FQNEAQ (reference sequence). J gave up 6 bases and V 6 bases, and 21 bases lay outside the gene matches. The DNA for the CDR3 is TGTGCCAGCAGGACGGGCCGGGCAATGTCGGGACAGGGAAGCGAGCAGTACTTC. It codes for CASRTGRAMSGQGSEQYF.

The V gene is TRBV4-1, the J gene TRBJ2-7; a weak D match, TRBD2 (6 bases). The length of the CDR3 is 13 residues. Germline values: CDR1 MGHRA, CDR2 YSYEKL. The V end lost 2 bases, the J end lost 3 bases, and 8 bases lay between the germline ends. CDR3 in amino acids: CASSQWGDYEQYF. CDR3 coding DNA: TGCGCCAGCAGCCAATGGGGGGACTACGAGCAGTACTTC.

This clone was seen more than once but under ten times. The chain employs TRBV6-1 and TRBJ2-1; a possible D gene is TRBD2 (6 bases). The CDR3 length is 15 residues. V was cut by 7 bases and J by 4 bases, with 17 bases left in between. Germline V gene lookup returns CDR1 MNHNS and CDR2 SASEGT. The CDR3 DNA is TGTGCCAGCACCGAAGGTGGGACTCGTTACAATGAGCAGTTCTTC. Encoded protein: CASTEGGTRYNEQFF.

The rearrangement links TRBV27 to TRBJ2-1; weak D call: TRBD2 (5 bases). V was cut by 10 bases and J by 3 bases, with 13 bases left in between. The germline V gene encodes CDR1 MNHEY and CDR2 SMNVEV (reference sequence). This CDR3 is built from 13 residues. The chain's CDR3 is CAIGEGFYNEQFF. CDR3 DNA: TGTGCCATCGGCGAGGGTTTCTACAATGAGCAGTTCTTC.

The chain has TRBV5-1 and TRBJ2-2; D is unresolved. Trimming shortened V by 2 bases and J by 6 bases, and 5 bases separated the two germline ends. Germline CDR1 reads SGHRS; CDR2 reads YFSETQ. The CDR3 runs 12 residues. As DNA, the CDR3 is TGCGCCAGCAGCTTTGGGGCCGGGGAGCTGTTTTTT. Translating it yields CASSFGAGELFF.

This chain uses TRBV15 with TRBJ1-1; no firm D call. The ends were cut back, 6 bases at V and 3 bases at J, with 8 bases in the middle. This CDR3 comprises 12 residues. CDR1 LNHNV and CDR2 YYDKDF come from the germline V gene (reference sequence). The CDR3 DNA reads TGTGCCACCAGGCAGCTAGACACTGAAGCTTTCTTT. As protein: CATRQLDTEAFF. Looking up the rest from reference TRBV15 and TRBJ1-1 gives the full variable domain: DAMVIQNPRYQVTQFGKPVTLSCSQTLNHNVMYWYQQKSSQAPKLLFHYYDKDFNNEADTPDNFQSRRPNTSFCFLDIRSPGLGDTAMYLCATRQLDTEAFFGQGTRLTVV.

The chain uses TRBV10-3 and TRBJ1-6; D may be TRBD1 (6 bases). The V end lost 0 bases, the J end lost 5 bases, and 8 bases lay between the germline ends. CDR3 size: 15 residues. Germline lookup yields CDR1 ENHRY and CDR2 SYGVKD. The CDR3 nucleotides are TGTGCCATCAGTGAGTCGACAGGAGATAATTCACCCCTCCACTTT. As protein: CAISESTGDNSPLHF.

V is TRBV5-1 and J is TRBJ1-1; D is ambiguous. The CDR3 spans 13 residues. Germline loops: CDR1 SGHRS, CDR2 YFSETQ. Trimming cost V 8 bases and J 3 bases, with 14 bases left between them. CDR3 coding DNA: TGCGCCAGTTTCCGGAACGGCGACACTGAAGCTTTCTTT. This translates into CASFRNGDTEAFF.

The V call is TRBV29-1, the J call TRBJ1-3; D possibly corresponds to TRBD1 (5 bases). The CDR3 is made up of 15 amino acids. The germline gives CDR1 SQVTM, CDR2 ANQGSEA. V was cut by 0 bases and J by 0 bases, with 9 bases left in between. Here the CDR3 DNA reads TGCAGCGTTGAAGAGGGGCTTGGCTCTGGAAACACCATATATTTT. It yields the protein CSVEEGLGSGNTIYF.

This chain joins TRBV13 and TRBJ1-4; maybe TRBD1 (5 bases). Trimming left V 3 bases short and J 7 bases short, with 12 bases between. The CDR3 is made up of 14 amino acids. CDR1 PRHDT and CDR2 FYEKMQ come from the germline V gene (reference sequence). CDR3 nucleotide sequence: TGTGCCAGCAGCTTCGGGACCTCGAGTGAAAAACTGTTTTTT. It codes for CASSFGTSSEKLFF.

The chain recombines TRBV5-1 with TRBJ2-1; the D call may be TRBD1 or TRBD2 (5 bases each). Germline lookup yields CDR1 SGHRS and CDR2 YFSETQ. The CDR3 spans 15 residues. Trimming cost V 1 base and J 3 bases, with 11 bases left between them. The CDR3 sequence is CASSLRGRDYNEQFF. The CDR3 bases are TGCGCCAGCAGCTTGAGGGGACGGGACTACAATGAGCAGTTCTTC.

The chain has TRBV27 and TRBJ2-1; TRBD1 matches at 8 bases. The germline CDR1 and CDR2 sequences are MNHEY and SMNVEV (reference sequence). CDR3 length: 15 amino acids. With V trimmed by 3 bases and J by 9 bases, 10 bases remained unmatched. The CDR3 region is CASSLVVDRGAEQFF. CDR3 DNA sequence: TGTGCCAGCAGTTTGGTAGTCGACAGGGGAGCTGAGCAGTTCTTC.

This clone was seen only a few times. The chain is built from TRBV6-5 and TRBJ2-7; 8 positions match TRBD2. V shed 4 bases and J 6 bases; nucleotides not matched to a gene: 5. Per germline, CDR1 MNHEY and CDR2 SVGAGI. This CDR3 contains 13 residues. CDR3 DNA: TGTGCCAGCAGTTGGGATCTAGCGGGCGAGCAGTACTTC. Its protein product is CASSWDLAGEQYF.

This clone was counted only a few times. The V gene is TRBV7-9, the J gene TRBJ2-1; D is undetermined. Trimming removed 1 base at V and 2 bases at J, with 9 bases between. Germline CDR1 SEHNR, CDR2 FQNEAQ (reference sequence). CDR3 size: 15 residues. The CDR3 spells CASSLEEIAYNEQFF. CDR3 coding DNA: TGTGCCAGCAGCTTAGAGGAGATCGCCTACAATGAGCAGTTCTTC.

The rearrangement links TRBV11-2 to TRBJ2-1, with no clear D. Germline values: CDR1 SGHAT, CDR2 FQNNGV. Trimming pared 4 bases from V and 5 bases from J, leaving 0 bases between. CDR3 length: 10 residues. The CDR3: CASSYNEQFF. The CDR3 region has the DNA TGTGCCAGCAGCTACAATGAGCAGTTCTTC.

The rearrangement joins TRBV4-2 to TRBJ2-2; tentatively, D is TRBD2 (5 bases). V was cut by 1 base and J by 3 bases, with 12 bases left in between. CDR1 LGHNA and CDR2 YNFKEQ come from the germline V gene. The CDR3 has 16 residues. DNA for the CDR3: TGTGCCAGCAGCCAAGGTTTAAGCGGAGACACCGGGGAGCTGTTTTTT. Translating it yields CASSQGLSGDTGELFF.

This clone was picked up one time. CDR3 sequence: CASSQAAAVGGLYEQYF. The CDR3 coding sequence is TGTGCCAGCAGCCAAGCCGCTGCCGTCGGGGGTCTCTACGAGCAGTACTTC. The chain uses TRBV4-2 and TRBJ2-7, with a possible D match to TRBD2 (6 bases). The CDR3 has 17 residues. V lost 1 base and J lost 3, with 19 bases in between. Germline CDR1 reads LGHNA; CDR2 reads YNFKEQ.